This T cell receptor beta chain was captured in a study of vaccination and CD4 T cells after COVID-19. Treatment: roughly ten-day PBMC culture with coronavirus spike peptide pools or control peptides (ViraFEST assay). CDR1 is GTSNPN and CDR2 is SVGIG in the germline V gene (reference sequence). The V gene lost 7 bases and the J gene lost 0 bases, with 10 bases spanning the gap. The CDR3 consists of 13 residues. This clonotype turned up a few times. Antigen: not known. With the Oncomine TCR Beta short-read assay, DNA from cultured CD4+ T cells was sequenced. The source of extracted genomic DNA was cultured CD4+ T cells. Each CDR3 protein gets one entry after TCRdb re-called the PCR reads with MiXCR. Seen here are 10,000 to 12,000 distinct CDR3 sequences, more than 50% observed once, and the top ten hold roughly 10%.

This receptor was identified in a human donor who had recovered from COVID-19. The chain uses TRBV30 and TRBJ2-1, with D hard to call. Material for sequencing was CD4+ T cells from blood, cultured in vitro. CDR3 nucleotide sequence: TGTGCCTTAGACCAAAACTCCTACAATGAGCAGTTCTTC. It translates to CALDQNSYNEQFF.